Each of the 10 T cell receptor beta chains below was sequenced from the same sample in a study of CD8+CD57+ T cells in acquired aplastic anemia. Patients included in sequencing had previously demonstrated CD8+CD57+ cell expansion by flow cytometry. TCR beta VDJ and CDR3 profiles were obtained from a genomic DNA template. TCRdb independently ran MiXCR on the reads; one entry per CDR3 protein. This repertoire shows about 290,000 distinct CDR3 sequences, roughly 61% found once; its top ten account for approximately 1.2%. The specimen sequenced was sorted CD4+, CD8+, or CD8+CD57+ T cells (not recorded which) from PBMCs. The origin of the receptors is a human donor with aplastic anemia.

This clonotype was seen ten or more times. The rearrangement uses TRBV3-1 and TRBJ2-7, with 12 bases identical to TRBD2. V was clipped by 4 bases and J by 7 bases; unmatched bases: 5. Germline values: CDR1 LGHDT, CDR2 YNNKEL (reference sequence). This CDR3 region has 14 residues. DNA for the CDR3: TGTGCCAGCAGCCCTAGCGGGGGGGCGAGGGAGCAGTACTTC. Residues: CASSPSGGAREQYF.

This clonotype was seen ten or more times. The J gene is TRBJ2-2, the V gene TRBV2; the match to TRBD2 covers 10 bases. Germline V lookup: CDR1 SNHLY, CDR2 FYNNEI. This CDR3 has 15 residues. V dropped 6 bases and J dropped 5; count of bases not matched to a gene: 6. The CDR3 reads CASRRLAGLTGELFF. The CDR3 DNA follows: TGTGCCAGCAGGCGACTAGCGGGCCTAACCGGGGAGCTGTTTTTT.

This clonotype has a handful of counts. The chain carries TRBV20-1 and TRBJ1-1, with 9 bases identical to TRBD1. V was pared by 1 base and J by 3 bases, with 0 bases of the junction left unmatched. From germline, CDR1 is DFQATT and CDR2 SNEGSKA (reference sequence). This CDR3 region has 13 residues. CDR3: CSARGQGDTEAFF. The CDR3 DNA follows: TGCAGTGCTAGAGGACAGGGGGACACTGAAGCTTTCTTT.

This clonotype showed up many times. This chain links TRBV27 with TRBJ1-3, with D unclear. The V end was cut by 6 bases, the J end by 0 bases, with 6 bases between. Germline lookup yields CDR1 MNHEY and CDR2 SMNVEV (reference sequence). CDR3 length equals 13 residues. For the CDR3, the DNA is TGTGCCAGCAGCGACTACTCTGGAAACACCATATATTTT. Its protein product is CASSDYSGNTIYF.

The V gene is TRBV7-8, the J gene TRBJ2-1, with a tentative D call TRBD2 (5 bases). The CDR3 runs to 14 residues. V gave up 3 bases and J gave up 2 bases, with 8 bases separating them. CDR1 and CDR2 from the germline V gene are SGHVS and FQNEAQ. CDR3 residues: CASSFRDTYNEQFF. The CDR3 coding sequence is TGTGCCAGCAGCTTTCGGGATACCTACAATGAGCAGTTCTTC.

This clonotype was observed a handful of times. A read error may produce the germline difference seen at one junction end. The chain has TRBV5-1 and TRBJ2-2; D gene unclear. This CDR3 region has 14 residues. Germline lookup yields CDR1 SGHRS and CDR2 YFSETQ. The CDR3 loop is CASSLYGNAGELFF. For the CDR3, the DNA is TGCGCCAGCAGCTTGTATGGGAACGCCGGGGAGCTGTTTTTT. The variable domain in full, completed from reference TRBV5-1 and TRBJ2-2, reads KAGVTQTPRYLIKTRGQQVTLSCSPISGHRSVSWYQQTPGQGLQFLFEYFSETQRNKGNFPGRFSGRQFSNSRSEMNVSTLELGDSALYLCASSLYGNAGELFFGEGSRLTVL.

Regarding this clonotype: At one end the junction does not follow the germline gene, possibly because of a read error. The V gene is TRBV7-6, the J gene TRBJ2-7; 12 bases agree with TRBD1. CDR1 is SGHVS, CDR2 FNYEAQ, per germline. This CDR3 is 15 amino acids long. CDR3 sequence (DNA): TGTGCTAGCAGCCCCAGCGGGACAGGGGGCTCCGAGCAGTACTTC. Protein sequence: CASSPSGTGGSEQYF.

The rearrangement joins TRBV10-3 to TRBJ2-5; TRBD1 agrees at 8 bases. CDR3 length equals 15 residues. V lost 2 bases to trimming and J lost 5 bases; unmatched junction nucleotides: 7. From germline, CDR1 is ENHRY and CDR2 SYGVKD. The CDR3 DNA is TGTGCCATCAGTGAGGGGCAGGGGGCTAAGGAGACCCAGTACTTC. The encoded protein is CAISEGQGAKETQYF.

The V gene is TRBV6-6, the J gene TRBJ2-6; a possible D gene is TRBD1 (5 bases). With 6 bases removed from V and 0 bases from J, the gap between germline ends came to 6 bases. Germline V CDR1 and CDR2: MNHNY, SVGAGI (reference sequence). The CDR3 has 14 residues. This CDR3 is CASRDTSGANVLTF. CDR3 nucleotide sequence: TGTGCCAGCAGGGACACCTCTGGGGCCAACGTCCTGACTTTC.

Comment on this clonotype: The CDR3 carries no conserved terminal phenylalanine or tryptophan, so it likely arises from a read error. The J gene is TRBJ1-1, the V gene TRBV19, with 8 positions matching TRBD1. The ends lost 7 bases at V and 6 bases at J; junction bases unmatched: 13. CDR3 length equals 15 residues. Looked up from germline, CDR1 is LNHDA and CDR2 is SQIVND (reference sequence). The CDR3 sequence is CASTEGLGTGAEAFL. CDR3 bases: TGTGCCAGTACCGAAGGTCTGGGGACAGGTGCTGAAGCTTTCCTT.